The clone carrying this T cell receptor (beta chain) was seen ten or more times. A single record per CDR3 protein comes from TCRdb applying MiXCR to the 5' RACE reads. The sample shows around 33,000 distinct CDR3 sequences, approximately 6.9% of them seen only once. This sample is part of a study of early T cells in non-severe SARS-CoV-2 infection. Turning to the study itself: Sequencing of unsorted whole blood was done on bulk RNA, leaving chains unpaired.

V was clipped by 6 bases and J by 2 bases; unmatched bases: 6. Germline-derived CDR1 and CDR2 are WSHSY and SAAADI. The CDR3 has 15 residues. The receptor comes from an adult who was a healthcare worker with PCR-confirmed SARS-CoV-2 infection or an uninfected control (not recorded which). V and J are TRBV10-2 and TRBJ1-2, with TRBD1 matching over 10 bases. The specimen was whole blood. CDR3 amino acids: CASSRDRGRNYGYTF. CDR3 in DNA: TGCGCCAGCAGCCGGGACAGGGGCCGGAACTATGGCTACACCTTC.